This TCR beta chain came from a study of blood T cell repertoires in COVID-19. This clone was counted once. Among Cohort 3 donors, those recovered had two negative PCRs, clearance, or symptom resolution. The germline V gene has CDR1 MNHEY and CDR2 SVGAGI. The V segment lost 6 bases and the J segment 4 bases; nucleotides outside the gene matches: 5. CDR3 size: 14 residues. TCRdb's copy holds only in-frame clones and misses some; the assay was immunoSEQ multiplex PCR. The sample carries a few hundred thousand clones, roughly 90% recorded once. The rearrangement uses TRBV6-5 and TRBJ1-3; TRBD1 aligns across 8 bases. This TCR came from a woman between 18 and 29 years old who had recovered from COVID-19. The sequencing sample was made of PBMCs or T cells enriched from blood (not recorded which). In DNA form, the CDR3 reads TGTGCCAGCAGCCGGACAGGGATCGGAAACACCATATATTTT. It codes for CASSRTGIGNTIYF.